This entry features one T cell receptor beta chain sequence. Its antigen is undetermined. The data derive from a study of cytomegalovirus exposure and HLA in healthy donors. Study results and limitations: Researchers reportedly found TCR beta sequences accurately predicted most subjects' HLA-A and HLA-B alleles. Later analysis suggested links between common viral pathogens and several top significant clusters.

Unmatched junction bases numbered 16, after V lost 9 bases and J lost 5 bases. Germline V gives CDR1 MNHNS, CDR2 SASEGT. The CDR3 runs 15 residues. The PCR made use of 60 Vbeta and 13 Jbeta primers. The table came from immunoSEQ multiplex PCR; TCRdb's copy has only in-frame clones and leaves some out. This table holds 100,000 to 150,000 clones, 80% found once. The clonotype was recovered from a man in his forties in good health and CMV-seronegative. The sample consisted of PBMCs. The rearrangement joins TRBV6-1 to TRBJ2-7; 7 nucleotides line up with TRBD1. CDR3 sequence reads: CASQKGQSHGDEQYF. The CDR3 DNA reads TGTGCCAGTCAGAAGGGACAGAGTCATGGGGACGAGCAGTACTTC.